The 29 T cell receptor beta chains listed next were all sequenced from one sample in a study of blood T cell repertoires in COVID-19. Libraries were prepared by immunoSEQ multiplex PCR; TCRdb keeps only in-frame clonotypes and omits some of them. The sample includes around 150,000 clones, 70% to 80% of them seen just once. The sample consisted of peripheral blood. These receptors all come from a man between 50 and 59 years old with acute or convalescent COVID-19.

This chain joins TRBV4-1 and TRBJ1-3, with 9 positions matching TRBD1. The CDR3 totals 16 residues. V gave up 3 bases and J gave up 7 bases; unmatched junction bases: 10. Per the germline V gene, CDR1 is MGHRA and CDR2 is YSYEKL. The CDR3 here is CASSQPRDRELNTIYF. CDR3 bases: TGCGCCAGCAGCCAGCCCCGGGACAGGGAGTTGAACACCATATATTTT.

This chain uses TRBV3-1 (or the pseudogene TRBV3-2) with TRBJ1-1, with a weak D call TRBD1 (5 bases). Looked up from germline, CDR1 is LGHDT and CDR2 is YNNKEL (reference sequence). This CDR3 spans 15 amino acids. V lost 3 bases and J 0 bases, leaving 11 bases between the germline ends. CDR3: CASSHKGRLNTEAFF. The DNA for the CDR3 is TGTGCCAGCAGCCATAAGGGGCGGTTGAACACTGAAGCTTTCTTT.

The chain joins TRBV9 to TRBJ2-7, with 9 bases lining up with TRBD1. This CDR3 is 15 amino acids long. J lost 5 bases, V lost 7 bases, and 13 bases had no gene match. CDR1 is SGDLS and CDR2 is YYNGEE in the germline V gene. This CDR3 reads CASSKAGTGFDEQYF. CDR3 DNA: TGTGCCAGCTCCAAAGCCGGGACAGGGTTTGACGAGCAGTACTTC.

V and J are TRBV12-3 or TRBV12-4 and TRBJ1-2; D may be TRBD1 (6 bases). Trimming cost V 3 bases and J 7 bases, with 9 bases left between them. This CDR3 has 12 residues. CDR3 sequence: CASSFGGLGYTF. The CDR3 DNA follows: TGTGCCAGCAGTTTCGGGGGGCTTGGCTACACCTTC.

The chain has TRBV7-8 and TRBJ2-1; 9 bases match TRBD1. Germline V gene data show CDR1 as SGHVS and CDR2 as FQNEAQ. V was pared by 6 bases and J by 7 bases, with 16 bases of the junction left unmatched. The length of the CDR3 is 17 residues. CDR3 nucleotides: TGTGCCAGCAGAATCGCCGGGACAGGGTACCGGGGTAATGAGCAGTTCTTC. Translation: CASRIAGTGYRGNEQFF.

The chain recombines TRBV7-8 with TRBJ1-1; 10 nucleotides line up with TRBD1. CDR3 size: 14 residues. V shed 4 bases, J shed 1 base, and the junction held 0 bases outside the gene matches. The germline gives CDR1 SGHVS, CDR2 FQNEAQ. DNA for the CDR3: TGTGCCAGCAGCTGGGACAGGGGGAACACTGAAGCTTTCTTT. It is translated as CASSWDRGNTEAFF.

This clone was seen a handful of times. The chain carries TRBV18 and TRBJ2-7, with TRBD1 as a possible D gene (5 bases). CDR1 KGHSH and CDR2 LQKENI come from the germline V gene. This CDR3 is built from 13 residues. V was pared by 4 bases and J by 1 base, with 8 bases between. The CDR3 DNA sequence: TGTGCCAGCTCACGGGGCCTATCCTACGAGCAGTACTTC. It is translated as CASSRGLSYEQYF.

The rearrangement uses TRBV18 and TRBJ1-1; 7 bases map to TRBD1. The CDR3 is 15 residues long. The germline V gene encodes CDR1 KGHSH and CDR2 LQKENI. J gave up 6 bases and V 1 base, and 8 bases lay outside the gene matches. CDR3: CASSPLGGIGSEAFF. CDR3 sequence (DNA): TGTGCCAGCTCACCACTAGGGGGCATCGGTTCTGAAGCTTTCTTT.

The chain carries TRBV5-1 and TRBJ2-2; the match to TRBD2 covers 10 bases. V shed 2 bases and J 4 bases; nucleotides not matched to a gene: 8. CDR1 is SGHRS and CDR2 is YFSETQ in the germline V gene. This CDR3 has 17 residues. CDR3 sequence: CASSLERGGDGTGELFF. CDR3 coding DNA: TGCGCCAGCAGCTTAGAGCGGGGGGGGGACGGCACCGGGGAGCTGTTTTTT.

V is TRBV29-1 and J is TRBJ2-5; 7 bases are a match to TRBD2. V shed 6 bases and J 1 base; nucleotides not matched to a gene: 5. Germline CDR1 and CDR2: SQVTM and ANQGSEA. There are 13 residues in the CDR3. CDR3 region: CSVAPGGQETQYF. The CDR3 DNA is TGCAGCGTAGCCCCGGGGGGCCAAGAGACCCAGTACTTC.

The chain joins TRBV6-4 to TRBJ2-3; weak D call: TRBD2 (7 bases). Germline V gene sequence: CDR1 MRHNA, CDR2 SNTAGT. The CDR3 extends over 14 amino acids. V was clipped by 5 bases and J by 4 bases, with 13 bases between them. The CDR3, as DNA: TGTGCCAGCAGTCAAGGGGGGGACGCAGATACGCAGTATTTT. It specifies CASSQGGDADTQYF.

The chain employs TRBV27 and TRBJ1-5; no definite D call. V was pared by 6 bases and J by 3 bases, with 15 bases between. Germline assignment: CDR1 MNHEY and CDR2 SMNVEV (reference sequence). CDR3 size: 15 residues. CDR3 loop: CASSLVGESNQPQHF. Here the CDR3 DNA reads TGTGCCAGCAGCTTAGTCGGGGAGTCCAATCAGCCCCAGCATTTT.

The V gene is TRBV7-2, the J gene TRBJ2-5, with 9 positions matching TRBD2. Germline loops: CDR1 SGHTA, CDR2 FQGNSA. V dropped 5 bases and J dropped 9; count of bases not matched to a gene: 10. CDR3 length equals 14 residues. The CDR3, as DNA: TGTGCCAGCAGCCACGGGGGTAGCGGGGGAGCCCAGTACTTC. Protein sequence: CASSHGGSGGAQYF.

The chain joins TRBV29-1 to TRBJ1-1, with TRBD1 identical over 8 bases. The CDR3 loop spans 15 amino acids. V trimming: 6 bases; J trimming: 5 bases; junction bases outside the gene matches: 14. CDR1 and CDR2 from the germline V gene are SQVTM and ANQGSEA. This chain's CDR3 is CSVASRQGLGTEAFF. In DNA, the CDR3 is TGCAGCGTCGCCTCCAGACAGGGGCTGGGTACTGAAGCTTTCTTT.

For this clone: The same CDR3 also results from other DNA sequences found in this sample. The chain combines TRBV5-1 with TRBJ2-1, with TRBD2 matching over 7 bases. The CDR3 extends over 15 amino acids. Looked up from germline, CDR1 is SGHRS and CDR2 is YFSETQ. Germline trimming cut 4 bases from V and 0 bases from J; bases unmatched to any gene: 4. The chain's CDR3 is CASSPSGGSYNEQFF. The CDR3 DNA reads TGCGCCAGCAGCCCGTCGGGGGGCTCCTACAATGAGCAGTTCTTC.

The V call is TRBV10-1, the J call TRBJ2-1, with TRBD1 matching 8 bases. The CDR3 has 15 residues. Trimming took 2 bases from V and 2 from J; bases not matched to a gene: 2. CDR1 and CDR2 from the germline V gene are WNHNN and SYGVQD (reference sequence). CDR3 coding DNA: TGCGCCAGCAGTGAGACACAGGGGGCCTACAATGAGCAGTTCTTC. The encoded protein is CASSETQGAYNEQFF.

This clone showed up just once. The CDR3 DNA reads TGTGCCAGCAGCTTAGTCGGGGGGGCTGGAGATACGCAGTATTTT. Residues: CASSLVGGAGDTQYF. The genes are TRBV7-2 and TRBJ2-3; 8 bases match TRBD2. This CDR3 region has 15 residues. The V gene end was trimmed by 1 base and the J gene end by 5 bases; junction bases not matched to a gene: 5. The germline CDR1 and CDR2 sequences are SGHTA and FQGNSA. The complete variable domain, with remaining parts taken from reference TRBV7-2 and TRBJ2-3, reads GAGVSQSPSNKVTEKGKDVELRCDPISGHTALYWYRQSLGQGLEFLIYFQGNSAPDKSGLPSDRFSAERTGGSVSTLTIQRTQQEDSAVYLCASSLVGGAGDTQYFGPGTRLTVL.

The rearrangement links TRBV14 to TRBJ1-2, with no clear D. Germline V gene sequence: CDR1 SGHDN, CDR2 FVKESK. The CDR3 is 13 residues long. V dropped 4 bases and J dropped 8 bases, with 14 bases sitting between them. In DNA, the CDR3 is TGTGCCAGCAGCCGCGGGTCTATCGAAGGCTACACCTTC. It encodes CASSRGSIEGYTF.

V and J are TRBV7-4 and TRBJ1-2, with D maybe TRBD1 (6 bases). V shed 7 bases and J shed 2 bases, with 14 bases lying between them. The CDR3 runs 14 residues. The germline V gene has CDR1 SGHVT and CDR2 SQSDAQ. Written as DNA, the CDR3 is TGTGCCAGCACCCCGACAGGACCAAACTATGGCTACACCTTC. As protein: CASTPTGPNYGYTF.

V usage is TRBV5-1 and J usage is TRBJ1-2; D is uncertain. Trimming took 3 bases from V and 8 from J, leaving 20 bases between them. The CDR3 is made up of 15 amino acids. The germline V gene encodes CDR1 SGHRS and CDR2 YFSETQ. DNA for the CDR3: TGCGCCAGCAGCTCCGACACACTTAATTGGCAGGGCTACACCTTC. Translated, it gives CASSSDTLNWQGYTF.

J is TRBJ2-1 and V is TRBV6-2 or TRBV6-3, with 11 nucleotides matching TRBD2. V lost 0 bases and J lost 4; bases outside the gene matches: 2. Germline-derived CDR1 and CDR2 are MNHEY and SVGEGT. The CDR3 has 16 amino acids. The CDR3 DNA reads as TGTGCCAGCAGTTACTCGGTAGCGGGGGGGTACAATGAGCAGTTCTTC. Protein: CASSYSVAGGYNEQFF.

J is TRBJ2-1 and V is TRBV3-1 (or the pseudogene TRBV3-2), with 9 bases that match TRBD1. With V trimmed by 2 bases and J by 8 bases, 10 bases remained unmatched. Per the germline V gene, CDR1 is LGHDT and CDR2 is YNNKEL (reference sequence). The CDR3 consists of 16 residues. The chain's CDR3 is CASSQHLTGGGDEQFF. The CDR3, as DNA: TGTGCCAGCAGCCAACACTTGACAGGGGGTGGCGATGAGCAGTTCTTC.

The V call is TRBV7-3, the J call TRBJ2-1; a possible D gene is TRBD1 (6 bases). CDR1 SGHTA and CDR2 FQGTGA come from the germline V gene. This CDR3 contains 14 residues. V lost 5 bases to trimming and J lost 8 bases, with 16 bases between them. The CDR3 nucleotides are TGTGCCAGCAGCGTAAATGCAGGGGCGTATGAGCAGTTCTTC. Amino acid sequence: CASSVNAGAYEQFF.

The chain recombines TRBV4-1 with TRBJ2-7, with D possibly TRBD2 on 6 matching bases. The V end lost 6 bases, the J end lost 3 bases, and 15 bases lay between the germline ends. The CDR3 is 14 amino acids. Germline CDR1 is MGHRA and CDR2 is YSYEKL. CDR3 nucleotide sequence: TGCGCCAGCAGTCTCCGGGACTGGGGCTACGAGCAGTACGTC. Amino acids: CASSLRDWGYEQYV.

V usage is TRBV5-1 and J usage is TRBJ1-1; 10 bases line up with TRBD1. Germline-derived CDR1 and CDR2 are SGHRS and YFSETQ. This CDR3 region has 14 residues. With 4 bases clipped from V and 6 bases from J, the junction kept 6 bases outside the gene matches. As DNA, the CDR3 is TGCGCCAGCAGCAATGGACAGGGGGACGCTGAAGCTTTCTTT. Its protein is CASSNGQGDAEAFF. The full variable domain, its missing parts supplied by reference TRBV5-1 and TRBJ1-1, is KAGVTQTPRYLIKTRGQQVTLSCSPISGHRSVSWYQQTPGQGLQFLFEYFSETQRNKGNFPGRFSGRQFSNSRSEMNVSTLELGDSALYLCASSNGQGDAEAFFGQGTRLTVV.

The V gene is TRBV19, the J gene TRBJ2-7; TRBD2 agrees at 9 bases. Germline V CDR1 and CDR2: LNHDA, SQIVND (reference sequence). The junction had 10 bases not matched to a gene; V was cut back by 2 bases and J by 2 bases. The CDR3 contains 17 residues. Written as DNA, the CDR3 is TGTGCCAGTAGTATAATAACGGCGGGGGGGAAAACCTACGAGCAGTACGTC. Translating gives CASSIITAGGKTYEQYV.

In nucleotides, the CDR3 is TGTGCCAGTCTAGCGGGGGGGAGCTCCTACAATGAGCAGTTCTTC. It is translated as CASLAGGSSYNEQFF. The chain joins TRBV2 to TRBJ2-1; 12 bases align to TRBD2. The CDR3 length is 15 residues. Germline V CDR1 and CDR2: SNHLY, FYNNEI. V lost 9 bases and J lost 0; bases outside the gene matches: 3.

This clone was counted between two and nine times. This sequence joins TRBV6-5 and TRBJ1-5; 9 bases map to TRBD1. The J segment lost 5 bases and the V segment lost 8 bases, leaving 7 bases of the junction unmatched. The CDR3 totals 14 residues. Germline V gene lookup returns CDR1 MNHEY and CDR2 SVGAGI. The CDR3 sequence is CASDTTGGDQPQHF. For the CDR3, the DNA is TGTGCCAGCGATACGACAGGGGGGGATCAGCCCCAGCATTTT.

The V and J genes are TRBV30 and TRBJ1-1; D is possibly TRBD1 (5 bases). The germline V gene encodes CDR1 GTSNPN and CDR2 SVGIG (reference sequence). Trimming stripped 5 bases from V and 1 base from J, with 11 bases between. CDR3 length equals 13 residues. Written as DNA, the CDR3 is TGTGCCTGGGGGACTGACCCGAACACTGAAGCTTTCTTT. Its translation is CAWGTDPNTEAFF.